Each of the 21 T cell receptor beta chains below was sequenced from the same sample in a study of blood T cell repertoires in COVID-19. Repertoires were generated with immunoSEQ multiplex PCR, while TCRdb's copy carries only in-frame clones and drops some. Of around 320,000 clones detected, roughly 90% appear once; the ten largest clones hold less than 3%. The sample taken for sequencing was PBMCs or T cells enriched from blood (not recorded which). These receptors all come from a woman between 45 and 60 years old who had been exposed to COVID-19.

The rearrangement links TRBV7-2 to TRBJ1-1, with TRBD1 identical over 7 bases. The V segment lost 5 bases and the J segment 2 bases; nucleotides outside the gene matches: 2. The germline gives CDR1 SGHTA, CDR2 FQGNSA. This CDR3 has 13 amino acids. This CDR3 is CASSRQGNTEAFF. DNA of the CDR3: TGTGCCAGCAGCCGACAGGGAAACACTGAAGCTTTCTTT.

This clone was counted once. V usage is TRBV5-1 and J usage is TRBJ1-1, with D perhaps matching TRBD1 (6 bases). The germline V gene encodes CDR1 SGHRS and CDR2 YFSETQ. The germline V and J ends were trimmed by 6 bases and 0 bases, with 12 bases remaining between them. CDR3 length equals 14 residues. The DNA for the CDR3 is TGCGCCAGCAAAACGGACAGTTTGAACACTGAAGCTTTCTTT. Translating it yields CASKTDSLNTEAFF.

The chain employs TRBV14 and TRBJ2-1; 8 bases map to TRBD1. CDR1 is SGHDN and CDR2 is FVKESK in the germline V gene. The CDR3 contains 19 residues. After removal of 0 bases from V and 8 bases from J, the junction contained 18 bases not matched to a gene. Written as DNA, the CDR3 is TGTGCCAGCAGCCAAGAAAATTGGGGGGCGGCAGGGGGCGTGGATGAGCAGTTCTTC. Amino acids: CASSQENWGAAGGVDEQFF.

Only a few counts were recorded for this clone. This sequence joins TRBV9 and TRBJ2-7, with D tentatively TRBD1 (6 bases). Germline-derived CDR1 and CDR2 are SGDLS and YYNGEE. Trimming removed 0 bases from V and 2 bases from J, with 9 bases in between. The CDR3 is made up of 14 amino acids. DNA for the CDR3: TGTGCCAGCAGCGTAGGCCAGGGGACCTACGAGCAGTACTTC. This sequence encodes CASSVGQGTYEQYF.

The V and J genes are TRBV11-2 and TRBJ2-3; D unresolved. This CDR3 has 13 amino acids. In germline, CDR1 is SGHAT, CDR2 FQNNGV. V dropped 1 base and J dropped 5 bases, with 7 bases sitting between them. The CDR3 loop is CASSLGSGDTQYF. In DNA, the CDR3 is TGTGCCAGCAGCTTAGGATCGGGAGATACGCAGTATTTT.

The chain recombines TRBV11-2 with TRBJ1-6; perhaps TRBD1 as D (6 bases). Germline CDR1 SGHAT, CDR2 FQNNGV. The CDR3 loop spans 16 amino acids. V was trimmed by 3 bases and J by 7 bases, leaving 16 bases between them. CDR3 residues: CASSFRQGLGNSPLHF. The CDR3 DNA reads as TGTGCCAGCAGCTTTAGGCAGGGGCTAGGAAATTCACCCCTCCACTTT.

The CDR3 protein is CTSGGSYNEQFF. In DNA, the CDR3 is TGTACGAGCGGGGGTTCCTACAATGAGCAGTTCTTC. The J gene is TRBJ2-1, the V gene TRBV27; 8 nucleotides agree with TRBD2. Germline CDR1 reads MNHEY; CDR2 reads SMNVEV (reference sequence). The CDR3 is made up of 12 amino acids.

The V and J genes are TRBV7-2 and TRBJ2-3; 9 positions agree with TRBD2. Germline loops: CDR1 SGHTA, CDR2 FQGNSA. V was clipped by 3 bases and J by 0 bases; unmatched bases: 13. The CDR3 has 19 residues. This CDR3 reads CASSFRSSGATSSTDTQYF. The CDR3 region has the DNA TGTGCCAGCAGCTTTCGGTCTAGCGGGGCAACCTCTAGCACAGATACGCAGTATTTT.

To note about this clone: The identical CDR3 is also encoded by other nucleotide sequences in the sample. This chain links TRBV19 with TRBJ1-1, with D maybe TRBD1 (5 bases). The CDR3 runs to 13 residues. Germline loops: CDR1 LNHDA, CDR2 SQIVND (reference sequence). V lost 2 bases to trimming and J lost 2 bases, with 6 bases between them. This chain's CDR3 is CASSIQGNTEAFF. The CDR3 DNA reads TGTGCCAGTAGTATACAGGGAAACACTGAAGCTTTCTTT.

The chain uses TRBV24-1 and TRBJ1-5; D gene uncertain. The V and J ends lost 5 bases and 0 bases respectively, with 7 bases between them. CDR3 length equals 14 residues. Germline CDR1 is KGHDR and CDR2 is SFDVKD. The CDR3 spells CATSGETSNQPQHF. CDR3 nucleotides: TGTGCCACCAGTGGAGAAACTAGCAATCAGCCCCAGCATTTT.

This clone was detected only once. The rearrangement uses TRBV19 and TRBJ1-6; the D gene is possibly TRBD1 (6 bases). V dropped 4 bases and J dropped 5 bases, with 9 bases sitting between them. Germline V gives CDR1 LNHDA, CDR2 SQIVND (reference sequence). The CDR3 runs to 14 residues. The CDR3 DNA reads as TGTGCCAGTAGTAACGGACAGCATAATTCACCCCTCCACTTT. Its protein is CASSNGQHNSPLHF.

The genes are TRBV5-1 and TRBJ2-1; D is unresolved. Trimming removed 6 bases at V and 1 base at J, with 11 bases between. CDR3 length: 14 amino acids. CDR1 and CDR2 (germline): SGHRS, YFSETQ. The chain's CDR3 is CASTDLGSYNEQFF. The CDR3 DNA is TGCGCCAGCACCGACCTAGGTTCCTACAATGAGCAGTTCTTC. Full variable domain (missing parts from reference TRBV5-1 and TRBJ2-1): KAGVTQTPRYLIKTRGQQVTLSCSPISGHRSVSWYQQTPGQGLQFLFEYFSETQRNKGNFPGRFSGRQFSNSRSEMNVSTLELGDSALYLCASTDLGSYNEQFFGPGTRLTVL.

The chain couples TRBV3-1 (or the pseudogene TRBV3-2) to TRBJ2-4; tentative D call: TRBD1 (6 bases). The CDR3 has 14 residues. V was shortened by 1 base and J by 7 bases, with 11 bases between the two germline ends. Germline V gene sequence: CDR1 LGHDT, CDR2 YNNKEL (reference sequence). CDR3 DNA sequence: TGTGCCAGCAGCCAAGTAACAGGGTTGAACATTCAGTACTTC. It yields the protein CASSQVTGLNIQYF.

The chain joins TRBV18 to TRBJ1-4, with 8 bases matching TRBD1. J was trimmed by 8 bases and V by 3 bases; bases with no gene match: 11. From germline, CDR1 is KGHSH and CDR2 LQKENI. This CDR3 has 16 residues. CDR3 protein: CASSPSLAGGREKLFF. In DNA, the CDR3 is TGTGCCAGCTCACCCTCCCTGGCAGGGGGCCGGGAAAAACTGTTTTTT.

V is TRBV12-3 or TRBV12-4 and J is TRBJ1-2; a weak D match, TRBD1 (5 bases). This CDR3 comprises 12 residues. V shed 7 bases and J shed 8 bases, with 14 bases lying between them. The CDR3 DNA reads TGTGCCAGCACCCTGGGGGGGTCCGGCTACACCTTC. It specifies CASTLGGSGYTF.

CDR3 in amino acids: CSVERGTNTGELFF. CDR3 nucleotides: TGCAGCGTCGAGCGGGGCACTAACACCGGGGAGCTGTTTTTT. The chain carries TRBV29-1 and TRBJ2-2; 7 bases line up with TRBD2. V dropped 6 bases and J dropped 2; count of bases not matched to a gene: 6. The CDR3 is made up of 14 amino acids. CDR1 is SQVTM and CDR2 is ANQGSEA in the germline V gene.

The CDR3 region has the DNA TGTGCCAGCAGCCCTTCCGACAGTCCGGCGGGGCCGTTACAAGAGACCCAGTACTTC. This gives the protein CASSPSDSPAGPLQETQYF. V usage is TRBV3-1 (or the pseudogene TRBV3-2) and J usage is TRBJ2-5, with TRBD2 as a possible D gene (6 bases). CDR3 length: 19 amino acids. Between the trimmed V and J ends, which lost 4 bases and 2 bases, there was a span of 26 bases. Per the germline V gene, CDR1 is LGHDT and CDR2 is YNNKEL (reference sequence).

This chain uses TRBV2 with TRBJ1-2; 7 bases agree with TRBD1. Per germline, CDR1 SNHLY and CDR2 FYNNEI. This CDR3 is 14 amino acids long. The V and J ends lost 5 bases and 4 bases, in that order; junction bases with no gene match: 7. The DNA of the CDR3 is TGTGCCAGCAGTCTCGGACAGGCTGGCTATGGCTACACCTTC. It codes for CASSLGQAGYGYTF.

This clone was seen just once. The rearrangement links TRBV11-1 to TRBJ2-5; 7 positions agree with TRBD1. The ends lost 3 bases at V and 5 bases at J; junction bases unmatched: 9. The CDR3 runs to 15 residues. Per the germline V gene, CDR1 is SGHAT and CDR2 is FQDESV (reference sequence). The CDR3 DNA sequence: TGTGCCAGCAGCTTCTCAGGGGGTCGCGGGGAGACCCAGTACTTC. It translates to CASSFSGGRGETQYF.

The V call is TRBV2, the J call TRBJ2-1; TRBD1 matches 9 bases. V shed 9 bases, J shed 6 bases, and the junction held 15 bases outside the gene matches. Germline V lookup: CDR1 SNHLY, CDR2 FYNNEI. The CDR3 covers 16 residues. CDR3 loop: CASQAPGQGRVNEQFF. As DNA, the CDR3 is TGTGCCAGTCAGGCTCCGGGACAGGGTCGAGTCAATGAGCAGTTCTTC.

This clone was observed once. The CDR3 nucleotides are TGCAGTGGGACAGGGGACTATGGCTACACCTTC. This gives the protein CSGTGDYGYTF. The chain links TRBV20-1 to TRBJ1-2, with 9 bases that match TRBD1. The germline gives CDR1 DFQATT, CDR2 SNEGSKA (reference sequence). Trimming took 7 bases from V and 3 from J; bases not matched to a gene: 0. The CDR3 totals 11 residues.